The text below deals with one TCR beta chain. Its antigen is currently unknown. The record originates from a study of T cell responses to AZD1222 COVID-19 vaccine. Study-wide results and caveats: The donor group comprised mostly white British people and more females; the analysis possibly underestimated clonal diversity.

CDR1 and CDR2 from the germline V gene are LNHDA and SQIVND (reference sequence). The V gene end was trimmed by 3 bases and the J gene end by 3 bases; junction bases not matched to a gene: 14. This CDR3 has 17 amino acids. TCRdb's table, derived via immunoSEQ multiplex PCR, lists solely in-frame clones and lacks some. The sample has more than 85,000 clones; approximately 88% are singletons. Here the sequenced sample was peripheral blood, taken on day 0 of AZD1222 vaccination. The receptor's source is an adult in good health. The chain uses TRBV19 and TRBJ2-7, with 7 nucleotides matching TRBD1. The CDR3 DNA reads as TGTGCCAGTAGTATCAACAGGGGCCTGCATCCTGGCTACGAGCAGTACTTC. Its translation is CASSINRGLHPGYEQYF.